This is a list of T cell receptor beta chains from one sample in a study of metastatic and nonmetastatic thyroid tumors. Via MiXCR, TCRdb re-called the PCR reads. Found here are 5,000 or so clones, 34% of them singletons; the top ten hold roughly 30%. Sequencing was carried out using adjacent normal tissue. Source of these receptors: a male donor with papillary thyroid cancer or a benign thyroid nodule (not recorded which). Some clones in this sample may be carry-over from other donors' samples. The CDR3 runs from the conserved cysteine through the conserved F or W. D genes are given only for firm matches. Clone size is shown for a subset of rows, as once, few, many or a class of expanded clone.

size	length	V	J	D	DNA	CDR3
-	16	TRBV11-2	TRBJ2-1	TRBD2	TGTGCCAGCAGCTCCCTAGCGGGAGGGCCTAACAATGAGCAGTTCTTC	CASSSLAGGPNNEQFF
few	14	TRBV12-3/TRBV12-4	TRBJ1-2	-	TGTGCCAGCAGTCTCCCCCGGACAGATACTGGCTACACCTTC	CASSLPRTDTGYTF
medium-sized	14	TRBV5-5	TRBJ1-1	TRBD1	TGTGCCAGCAGCTTTGAGGGACAGGCCATTGAAGCTTTCTTT	CASSFEGQAIEAFF
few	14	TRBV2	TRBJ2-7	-	TGTGCCAGCAATTCAGACCGGGACTCGTACGAGCAGTACTTC	CASNSDRDSYEQYF
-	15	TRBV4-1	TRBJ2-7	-	TGCGCCAGCAGCCGCGGGACAGATACTTCCTACGAGCAGTACTTC	CASSRGTDTSYEQYF
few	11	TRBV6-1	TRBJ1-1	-	TGTGCCAGCAGTGAAGCGACTGAAGCTTTCTTT	CASSEATEAFF
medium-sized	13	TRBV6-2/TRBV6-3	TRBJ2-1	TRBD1	TGTGCCAGCAGTTACTCCGCAGGGGGCGAGCAGTTCTTC	CASSYSAGGEQFF
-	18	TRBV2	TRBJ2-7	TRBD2	TGTGCCAGCAGTGGACAGACTAGCGGGGCCCCGTTCTCCTACGAGCAGTACTTC	CASSGQTSGAPFSYEQYF
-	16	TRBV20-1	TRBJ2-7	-	TGCAGTGCTTATCCGCTAGGGCAGGGAGTATCCTACGAGCAGTACTTC	CSAYPLGQGVSYEQYF
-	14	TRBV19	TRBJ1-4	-	TGTGCCAGTAGTCCCCCCGGGTTTACTGAAAAACTGTTTTTT	CASSPPGFTEKLFF
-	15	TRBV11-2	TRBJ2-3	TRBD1	TGTGCCAGCAGCCCCGGACAGGCGGACACAGATACGCAGTATTTT	CASSPGQADTDTQYF
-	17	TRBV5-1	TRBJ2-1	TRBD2	TGCGCCAGCAGCACGGATACTAGCGGGAGAGCCTACAATGAGCAGTTCTTC	CASSTDTSGRAYNEQFF
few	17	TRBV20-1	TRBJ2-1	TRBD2	TGCAGTGCCCGGACTAGCGGGGGAACAAACTCCTACAATGAGCAGTTCTTC	CSARTSGGTNSYNEQFF
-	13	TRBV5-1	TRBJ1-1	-	TGCGCCAGCAGTATGGGTTCCTACACTGAAGCTTTCTTT	CASSMGSYTEAFF
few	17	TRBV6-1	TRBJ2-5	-	TGTGCCAGCACATTGAGTTCGTGCCTTTTAGGGGCAGAGACCCAGTACTTC	CASTLSSCLLGAETQYF
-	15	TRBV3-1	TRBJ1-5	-	TGTGCCAGCAGCCAAGGGCCAGGGGGCAATCAGCCCCAGCATTTT	CASSQGPGGNQPQHF
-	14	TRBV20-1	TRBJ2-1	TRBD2	TGCAGTGCAGGGACTAGCGGCTATTGGAATGAGCAGTTCTTC	CSAGTSGYWNEQFF
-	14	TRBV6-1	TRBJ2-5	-	TGTGCCAGCAGCGGCCCGCTGGGCCAAGGGACCCAGTACTTC	CASSGPLGQGTQYF
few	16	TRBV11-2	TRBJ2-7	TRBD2	TGTGCCAGCAGCTCGTGGACTAGCGGGAGGCTCTACGAGCAGTACTTC	CASSSWTSGRLYEQYF
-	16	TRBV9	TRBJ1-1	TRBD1	TGTGCCAGCAGCGCAGCTCCGGGACAGGGCGTCACTGAAGCTTTCTTT	CASSAAPGQGVTEAFF
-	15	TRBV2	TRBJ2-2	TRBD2	TGTGCCAGCAGAGGACTAGCGGGAGTTCCCGGGGAGCTGTTTTTT	CASRGLAGVPGELFF
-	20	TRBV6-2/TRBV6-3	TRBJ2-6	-	TGTGCCAGCATTTACTCGTTTCCCGCACTCTCCAACTCTTGGGCCAACGTCCTGACTTTC	CASIYSFPALSNSWANVLTF
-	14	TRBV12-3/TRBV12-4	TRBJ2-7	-	TGTGCCAGCAGTTTAGAGGCAGCTCACTACGAGCAGTACTTC	CASSLEAAHYEQYF
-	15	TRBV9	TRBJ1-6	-	TGTGCCAGCAGCCGGGAGGGCAGCGGGAATTCACCCCTCCACTTT	CASSREGSGNSPLHF
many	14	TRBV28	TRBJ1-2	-	TGTGCCAGCAGTCCCATGGGGGAGAACTATGGCTACACCTTC	CASSPMGENYGYTF
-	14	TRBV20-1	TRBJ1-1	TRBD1	TGCAGTGCCCAAGTTAGGGGGCCGGACACTGAATCTTTCTTT	CSAQVRGPDTESFF
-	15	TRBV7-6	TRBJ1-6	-	TGTGCCAGCAGCATCTCCGGGAGGGTCGGTTCACCCCTCCACTTT	CASSISGRVGSPLHF
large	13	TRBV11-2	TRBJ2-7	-	TGTGCCAGCAGCTTAGTGGTCCTAAATGAGCAGTACTTC	CASSLVVLNEQYF
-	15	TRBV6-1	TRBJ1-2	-	TGTGCCAGCAGCCCCGGAAACACAGGGAACTATGGCTACACCTTC	CASSPGNTGNYGYTF
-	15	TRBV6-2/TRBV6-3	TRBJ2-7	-	TGTGCCAGCAGTATCTCGGGGGCCCTAACCTACGAGCAGTACTTC	CASSISGALTYEQYF
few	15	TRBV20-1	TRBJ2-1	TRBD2	TGCAGTTGCTTTGCGGGAGGAACCCAGAACAATGAGCAGTTCTTC	CSCFAGGTQNNEQFF
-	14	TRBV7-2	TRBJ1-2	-	TGTGCCAGCAGCTTAAGCCGGGAACACTATGGCTACACCTTC	CASSLSREHYGYTF
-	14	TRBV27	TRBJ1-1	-	TGTGCCAGCAGTTTATTCGGGGGCTCCACTGAAGCTTTCTTT	CASSLFGGSTEAFF
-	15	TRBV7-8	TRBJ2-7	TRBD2	TGTGCCAGCAGCCGGACTAGCGGAACACCCTACGAGCAGTACTTC	CASSRTSGTPYEQYF
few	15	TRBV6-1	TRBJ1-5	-	TGTGCCAGCAGTGTTCTTGGTGGGGTCGGACAGCCCCAGCATTTT	CASSVLGGVGQPQHF
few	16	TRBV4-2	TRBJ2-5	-	TGTGCCAGCAGCCAAGATCGGGTCCACCGCCAAGAGACCCAGTACTTC	CASSQDRVHRQETQYF
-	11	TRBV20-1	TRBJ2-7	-	TGCAGTGCTAGAGATCCCTACGAGCAGTACTTC	CSARDPYEQYF
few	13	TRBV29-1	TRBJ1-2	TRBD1	TGCAGCGTTGAAGTGGGACAGGGAAGTTGCTACACCTTC	CSVEVGQGSCYTF
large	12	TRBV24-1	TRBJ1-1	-	TGTGCCACCAGTAAAGGGAACACTGAAGCTTTCTTT	CATSKGNTEAFF
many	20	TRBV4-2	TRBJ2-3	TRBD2	TGTGCCAGCAGCCCGTCCCCGGGACTAGCGGGAGGGCATCTCACAGATACGCAGTATTTT	CASSPSPGLAGGHLTDTQYF
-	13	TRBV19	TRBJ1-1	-	TGTGCCAGTATCGCAAAATTGAACACTGAAGCTTTCTTT	CASIAKLNTEAFF
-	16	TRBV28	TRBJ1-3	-	TGTGCCAGCAGTTCTCCCGAGGCGAGCTCTGGAAACACCATATATTTT	CASSSPEASSGNTIYF
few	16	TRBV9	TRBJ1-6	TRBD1	TGTGCCAGCAGCTCGAGTAACCGGGACAGTAATTCACCCCTCCACTTT	CASSSSNRDSNSPLHF
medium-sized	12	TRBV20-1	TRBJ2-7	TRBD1	TGCAGTGGAACGGGACAGCGCTACGAGCAGTACTTC	CSGTGQRYEQYF
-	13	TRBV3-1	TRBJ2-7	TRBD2	TGTGCCAGCAGCCTGGGACTAGCGGGGGGGTGGCACTTC	CASSLGLAGGWHF
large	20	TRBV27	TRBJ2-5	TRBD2	TGTGCCAGCAGTTTGGGAACCCTGGCGGGAGGCCGACGAAGTAAAGAGACCCAGTACTTC	CASSLGTLAGGRRSKETQYF
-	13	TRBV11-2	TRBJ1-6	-	TGTGCCAGCAGCCTGGGCGCCAGTTCACCCCTCCACTTT	CASSLGASSPLHF
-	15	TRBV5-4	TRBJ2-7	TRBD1	TGTGCCAGCAGCTTGGATGGGACAGGGGGCCACGAGCAGTACTTC	CASSLDGTGGHEQYF
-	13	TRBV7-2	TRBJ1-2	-	TGTGCCAGCAGCTTACGGGTTCAGTATGGCTACACCTTC	CASSLRVQYGYTF
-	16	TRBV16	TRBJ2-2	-	TGTGCCAGCAGACCTCAGGGTTTAGCGGAAACCGGGGAGCTGTTTTTT	CASRPQGLAETGELFF
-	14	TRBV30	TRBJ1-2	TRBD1	TGTGCCTGGAGTGGTCCGGGACAGTACTATGGCTACACCTTC	CAWSGPGQYYGYTF
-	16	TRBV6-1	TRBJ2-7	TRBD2	TGTGCCAGCAGTGAACGTCGACTAGCGCCTTCCTACGAGCAGTACTTC	CASSERRLAPSYEQYF
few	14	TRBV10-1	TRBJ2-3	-	TGCGCCAGCAGTGAATCCGATGGGGCAGATACGCAGTATTTT	CASSESDGADTQYF
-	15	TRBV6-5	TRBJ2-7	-	TGTGCCAGCAGTTACTCACCCCTGAGATCGTACGAGCAGTACTTC	CASSYSPLRSYEQYF
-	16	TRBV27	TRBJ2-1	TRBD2	TGTGCCAGCAAGACCTCCGGGACTAGCGGGTACAGTGAGCAGTTCTTC	CASKTSGTSGYSEQFF
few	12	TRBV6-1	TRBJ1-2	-	TGTGCCAGCAGTCCAGCGACAAGTGGCTACACCTTC	CASSPATSGYTF
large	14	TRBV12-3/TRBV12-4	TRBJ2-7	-	TGTGCCAGCAGTTCCGCCCGGTGGGCCTACGAGCAGTACTTC	CASSSARWAYEQYF
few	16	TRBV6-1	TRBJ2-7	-	TGTGCCAGCAGGGCCGTTACGGGACCCCTAATGCACGAGCAGTACTTC	CASRAVTGPLMHEQYF
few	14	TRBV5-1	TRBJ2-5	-	TGCGCCAGCAGGTCTCAGGGATCGTGGGAGACCCAGTACTTC	CASRSQGSWETQYF